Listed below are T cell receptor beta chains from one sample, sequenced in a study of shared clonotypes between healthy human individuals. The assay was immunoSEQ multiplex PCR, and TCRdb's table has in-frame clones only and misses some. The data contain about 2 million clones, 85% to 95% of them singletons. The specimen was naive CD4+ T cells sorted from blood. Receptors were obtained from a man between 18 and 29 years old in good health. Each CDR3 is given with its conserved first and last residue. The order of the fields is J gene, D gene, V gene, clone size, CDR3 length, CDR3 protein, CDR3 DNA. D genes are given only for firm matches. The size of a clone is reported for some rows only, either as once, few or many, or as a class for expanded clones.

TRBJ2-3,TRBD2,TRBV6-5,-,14,CASRLLAGGDTQYF,TGTGCCAGCAGGCTGCTAGCGGGGGGAGATACGCAGTATTTT
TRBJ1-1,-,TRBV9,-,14,CASSVDILNTEAFF,TGTGCCAGCAGCGTAGACATTCTGAACACTGAAGCTTTCTTT
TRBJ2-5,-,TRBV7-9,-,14,CASSRRTEQETQYF,TGTGCCAGCAGCCGTAGGACAGAGCAAGAGACCCAGTACTTC
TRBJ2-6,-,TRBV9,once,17,CASSQSMRGIGANVLTF,TGTGCCAGCAGCCAATCAATGAGGGGGATTGGGGCCAACGTCCTGACTTTC
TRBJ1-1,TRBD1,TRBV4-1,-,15,CASSPGQGLNTEAFF,TGCGCCAGCAGCCCCGGACAGGGATTGAACACTGAAGCTTTCTTT
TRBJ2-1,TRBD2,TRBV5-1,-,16,CASSISGGSSYNEQFF,TGCGCCAGCAGCATTAGCGGGGGGAGCTCCTACAATGAGCAGTTCTTC
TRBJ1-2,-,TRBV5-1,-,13,CASSLANTGGYTF,TGCGCCAGCAGCTTGGCAAATACAGGTGGCTACACCTTC
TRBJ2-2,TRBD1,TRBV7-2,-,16,CASSPRQGQNTGELFF,TGTGCCAGCAGCCCTAGACAGGGGCAGAACACCGGGGAGCTGTTTTTT
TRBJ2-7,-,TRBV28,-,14,CASSFGEFKDEQYF,TGTGCCAGCAGTTTTGGGGAATTTAAGGACGAGCAGTACTTC
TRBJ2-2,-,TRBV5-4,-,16,CASSFPLASNTGELFF,TGTGCCAGCAGCTTTCCCCTAGCGTCGAACACCGGGGAGCTGTTTTTT
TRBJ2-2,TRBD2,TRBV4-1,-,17,CASSQDRGGRKTGELFF,TGCGCCAGCAGCCAAGATAGAGGCGGGAGGAAGACCGGGGAGCTGTTTTTT